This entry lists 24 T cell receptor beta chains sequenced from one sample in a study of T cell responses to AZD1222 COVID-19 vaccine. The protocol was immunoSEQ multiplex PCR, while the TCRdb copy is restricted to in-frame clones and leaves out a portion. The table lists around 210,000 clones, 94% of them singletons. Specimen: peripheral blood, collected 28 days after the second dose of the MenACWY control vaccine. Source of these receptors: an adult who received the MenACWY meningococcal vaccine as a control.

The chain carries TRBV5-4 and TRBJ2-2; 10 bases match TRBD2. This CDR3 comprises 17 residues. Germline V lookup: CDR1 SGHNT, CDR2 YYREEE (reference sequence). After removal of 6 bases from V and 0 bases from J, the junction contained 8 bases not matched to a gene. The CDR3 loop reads CASTLAGGGANTGELFF. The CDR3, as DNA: TGTGCCAGCACCTTAGCGGGGGGTGGCGCGAACACCGGGGAGCTGTTTTTT.

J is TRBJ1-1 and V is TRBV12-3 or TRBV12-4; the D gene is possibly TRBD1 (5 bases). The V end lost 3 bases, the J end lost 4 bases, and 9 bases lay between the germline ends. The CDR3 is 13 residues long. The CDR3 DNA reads TGTGCCAGCAGTTTCGCCGGGGCCACTGAAGCTTTCTTT. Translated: CASSFAGATEAFF.

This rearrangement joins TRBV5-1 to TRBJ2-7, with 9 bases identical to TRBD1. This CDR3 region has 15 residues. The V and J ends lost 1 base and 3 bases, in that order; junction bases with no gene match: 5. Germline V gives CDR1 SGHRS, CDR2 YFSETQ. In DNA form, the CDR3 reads TGCGCCAGCAGCTTGCTGGACAGGGGTGGCTACGAGCAGTACTTC. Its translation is CASSLLDRGGYEQYF.

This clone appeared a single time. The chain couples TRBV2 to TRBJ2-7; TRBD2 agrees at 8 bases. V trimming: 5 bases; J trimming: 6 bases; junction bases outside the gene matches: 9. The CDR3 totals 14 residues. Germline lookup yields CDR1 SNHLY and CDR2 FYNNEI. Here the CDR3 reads CASSKSGGLLEQYF. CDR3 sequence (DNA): TGTGCCAGCAGTAAGAGCGGGGGCCTACTCGAGCAGTACTTC.

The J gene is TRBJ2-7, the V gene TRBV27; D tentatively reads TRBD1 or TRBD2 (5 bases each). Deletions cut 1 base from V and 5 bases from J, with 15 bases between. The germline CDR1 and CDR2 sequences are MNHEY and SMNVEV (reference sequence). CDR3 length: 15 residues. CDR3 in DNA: TGTGCCAGCAGTTTATTCGAGCCCAGGGACCACGAGCAGTACTTC. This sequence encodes CASSLFEPRDHEQYF.

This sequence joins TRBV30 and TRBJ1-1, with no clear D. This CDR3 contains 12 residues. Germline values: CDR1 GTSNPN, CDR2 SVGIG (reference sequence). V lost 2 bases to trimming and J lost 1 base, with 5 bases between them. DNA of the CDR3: TGTGCCTGGAGTTGGGGGAACACTGAAGCTTTCTTT. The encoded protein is CAWSWGNTEAFF.

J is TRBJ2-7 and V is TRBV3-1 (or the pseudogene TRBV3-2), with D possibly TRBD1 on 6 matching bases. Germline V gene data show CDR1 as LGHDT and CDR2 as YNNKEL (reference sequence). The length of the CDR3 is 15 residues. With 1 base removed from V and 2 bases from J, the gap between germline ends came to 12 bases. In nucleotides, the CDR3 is TGTGCCAGCAGCCAAGTCCAGGGGTCAACCTACGAGCAGTACTTC. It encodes CASSQVQGSTYEQYF.

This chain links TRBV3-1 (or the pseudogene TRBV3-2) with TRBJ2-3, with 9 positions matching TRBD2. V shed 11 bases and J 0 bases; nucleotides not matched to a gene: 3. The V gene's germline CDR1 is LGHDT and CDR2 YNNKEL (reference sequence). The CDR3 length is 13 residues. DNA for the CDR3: TGTGCCGTTAGCGGGGGTAGCACAGATACGCAGTATTTT. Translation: CAVSGGSTDTQYF.

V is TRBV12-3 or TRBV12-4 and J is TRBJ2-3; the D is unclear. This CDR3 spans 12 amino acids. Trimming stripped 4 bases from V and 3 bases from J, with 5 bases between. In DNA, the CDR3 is TGTGCCAGCAGTTCCCTAACAGATACGCAGTATTTT. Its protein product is CASSSLTDTQYF.

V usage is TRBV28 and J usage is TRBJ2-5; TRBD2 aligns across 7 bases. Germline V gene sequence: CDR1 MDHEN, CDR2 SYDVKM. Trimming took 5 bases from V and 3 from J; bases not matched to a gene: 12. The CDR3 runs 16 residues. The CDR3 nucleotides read TGTGCCAGCAGTCCCCCGGGGGGAATGAGGGAAGAGACCCAGTACTTC. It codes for CASSPPGGMREETQYF.

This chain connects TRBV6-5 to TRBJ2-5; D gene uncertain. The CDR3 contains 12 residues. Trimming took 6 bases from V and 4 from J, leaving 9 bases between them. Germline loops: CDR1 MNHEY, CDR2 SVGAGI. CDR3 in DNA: TGTGCCAGCAGCCTCGGAAGAGAGACCCAGTACTTC. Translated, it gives CASSLGRETQYF.

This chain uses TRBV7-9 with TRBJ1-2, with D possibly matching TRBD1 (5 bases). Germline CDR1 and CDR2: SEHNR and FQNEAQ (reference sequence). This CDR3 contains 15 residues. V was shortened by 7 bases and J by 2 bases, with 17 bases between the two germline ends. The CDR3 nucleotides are TGTGCCAGCAACCGAGGTGGGGGGATAAACTATGGCTACACCTTC. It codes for CASNRGGGINYGYTF.

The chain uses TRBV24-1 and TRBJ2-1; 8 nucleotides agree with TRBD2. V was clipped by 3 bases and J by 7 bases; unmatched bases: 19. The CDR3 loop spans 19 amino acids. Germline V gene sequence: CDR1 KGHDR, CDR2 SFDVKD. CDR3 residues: CATSDTPPGRLALGNEQFF. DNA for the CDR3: TGTGCCACCAGTGATACCCCCCCGGGACGACTAGCGCTAGGGAATGAGCAGTTCTTC.

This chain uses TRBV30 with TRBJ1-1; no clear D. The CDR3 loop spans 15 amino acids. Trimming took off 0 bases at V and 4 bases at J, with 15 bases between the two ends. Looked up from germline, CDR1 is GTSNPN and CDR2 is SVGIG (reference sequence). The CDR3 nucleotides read TGTGCCTGGAGTGTAGACGGCGGTCCCAGCACTGAAGCTTTCTTT. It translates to CAWSVDGGPSTEAFF.

The CDR3 DNA reads as TGTGCCAGCAGTTTATCACATAGGAATGGCTACACCTTC. Translation gives CASSLSHRNGYTF. The chain joins TRBV27 to TRBJ1-2; D uncertain. Germline CDR1 is MNHEY and CDR2 is SMNVEV (reference sequence). There are 13 residues in the CDR3. V lost 0 bases to trimming and J lost 6 bases, with 8 bases between them.

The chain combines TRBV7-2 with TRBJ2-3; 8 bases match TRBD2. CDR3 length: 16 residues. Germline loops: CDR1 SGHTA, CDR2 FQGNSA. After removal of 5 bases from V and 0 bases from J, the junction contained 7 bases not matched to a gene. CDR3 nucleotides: TGTGCCAGCAGCCCCGCAGCGGGAGCAAGCACAGATACGCAGTATTTT. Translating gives CASSPAAGASTDTQYF.

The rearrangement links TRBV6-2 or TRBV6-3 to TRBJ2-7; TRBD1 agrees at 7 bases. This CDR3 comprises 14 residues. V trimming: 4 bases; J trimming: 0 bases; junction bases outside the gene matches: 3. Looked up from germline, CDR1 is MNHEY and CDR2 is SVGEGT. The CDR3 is CASSFGTASYEQYF. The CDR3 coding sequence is TGTGCCAGCAGTTTCGGGACAGCCTCCTACGAGCAGTACTTC.

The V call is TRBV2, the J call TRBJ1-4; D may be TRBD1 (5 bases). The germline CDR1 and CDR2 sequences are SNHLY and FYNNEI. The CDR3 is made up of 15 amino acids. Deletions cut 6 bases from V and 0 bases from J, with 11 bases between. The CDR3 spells CASRGPPPTNEKLFF. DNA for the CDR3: TGTGCCAGCAGGGGACCCCCACCAACTAATGAAAAACTGTTTTTT.

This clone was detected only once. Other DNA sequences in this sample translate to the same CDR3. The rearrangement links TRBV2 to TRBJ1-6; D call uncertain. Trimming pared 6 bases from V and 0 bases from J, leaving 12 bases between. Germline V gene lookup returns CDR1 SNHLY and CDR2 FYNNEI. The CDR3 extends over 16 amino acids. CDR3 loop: CASSGPRSSYNSPLHF. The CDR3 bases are TGTGCCAGCAGCGGACCCAGAAGCTCCTATAATTCACCCCTCCACTTT.

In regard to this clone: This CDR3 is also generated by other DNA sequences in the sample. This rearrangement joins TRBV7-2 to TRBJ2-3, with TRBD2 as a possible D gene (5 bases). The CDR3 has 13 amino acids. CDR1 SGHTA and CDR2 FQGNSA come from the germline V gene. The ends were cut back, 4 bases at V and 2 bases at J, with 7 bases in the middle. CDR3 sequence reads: CASSSGVTDTQYF. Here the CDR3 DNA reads TGTGCCAGCAGCTCCGGGGTCACAGATACGCAGTATTTT.

This CDR3 is CSASRLEETQYF. The CDR3 coding sequence is TGCAGTGCTAGTAGGCTTGAAGAGACCCAGTACTTC. The rearrangement joins TRBV20-1 to TRBJ2-5; D is unresolved. This CDR3 is 12 amino acids long. Germline V CDR1 and CDR2: DFQATT, SNEGSKA (reference sequence). V was clipped by 3 bases and J by 3 bases, with 8 bases between them.

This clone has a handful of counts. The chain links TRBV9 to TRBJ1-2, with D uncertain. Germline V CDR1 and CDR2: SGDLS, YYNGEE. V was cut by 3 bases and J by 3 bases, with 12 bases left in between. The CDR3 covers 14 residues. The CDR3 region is CASSAGQGDYGYTF. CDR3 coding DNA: TGTGCCAGCAGCGCGGGTCAAGGTGACTATGGCTACACCTTC.

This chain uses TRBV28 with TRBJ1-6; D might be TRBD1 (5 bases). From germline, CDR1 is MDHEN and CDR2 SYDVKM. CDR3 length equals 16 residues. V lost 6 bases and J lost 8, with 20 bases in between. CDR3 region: CASRLVTADIYSPLHF. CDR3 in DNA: TGTGCCAGCAGACTTGTCACAGCGGACATTTATTCACCCCTCCACTTT.

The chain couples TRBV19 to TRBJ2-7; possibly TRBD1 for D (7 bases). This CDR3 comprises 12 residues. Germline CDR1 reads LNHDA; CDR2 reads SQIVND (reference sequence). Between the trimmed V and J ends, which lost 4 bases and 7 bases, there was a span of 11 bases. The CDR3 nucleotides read TGTGCCAGTAGTAACAGGGGAGGAGAGCAGTACTTC. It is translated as CASSNRGGEQYF.